This T cell receptor (beta chain) was sequenced for a study of CD8 T cells in Susac syndrome. An amount of RNA that ranged from roughly 0.45 to 1 ug was reverse transcribed with random hexamers. The CDR3 of TCR beta was amplified by immunoSEQ multiplex PCR across 54 Vbeta and 13 Jbeta. MiXCR, applied by TCRdb to the immunoSEQ multiplex PCR reads, yields one record per CDR3 protein. The sample contains about 130,000 distinct CDR3 sequences, around 94% of which appear only once. The CDR3 loop spans 13 amino acids. Trimming shortened V by 8 bases and J by 6 bases, and 19 bases separated the two germline ends. CDR1 and CDR2 (germline): GTSNPN, SVGIG (reference sequence). In blood CD8+ and CD4+ T cells, TCR beta underwent sequencing. Both CD4+ and CD8+ T cells were negatively isolated, and TEMRA cells underwent FACS enrichment.

The receptor was isolated from a human donor in good health. The V gene is TRBV30, the J gene TRBJ1-2; D ambiguous. The sample consisted of CD4+ T cells from PBMCs. CDR3: CADETIARNGYTF. The CDR3 DNA reads as TGTGCCGACGAGACAATTGCGCGGAATGGCTACACCTTC.